This T cell receptor beta chain was documented in a study of T cells after yellow fever vaccination. Study overall: Fractions of limited cellularity were prepared by means of SMART-Seq v4 Ultra Low Input. Study outcomes and limitations: Detected again after the booster were most primary-vaccination clones, at about 96% CD4 and about 90% CD8. Across the CD4 and CD8 compartments, a small share of clonotypes was present in both.

On this clonotype: Its antigen is currently unknown.

Each CDR3 protein is one row after TCRdb ran MiXCR on the 5' RACE reads. The table records 150,000 to 200,000 distinct CDR3 sequences, about 6% of them present only once. The material was CD4+ T cells sorted from PBMCs, obtained on the day of the first yellow fever vaccination. The source of this sequence is a young man who received the YFV17D yellow fever vaccine.

The CDR3 reads CASSIDRSYEQYF. In DNA form, the CDR3 reads TGTGCCAGCAGTATTGACAGATCCTACGAGCAGTACTTC. The rearrangement uses TRBV5-5 and TRBJ2-7, with a possible D match to TRBD1 (5 bases). V lost 5 bases and J 1 base, leaving 10 bases between the germline ends. The CDR3 consists of 13 residues. Germline loops: CDR1 SGHKS, CDR2 YYEKEE (reference sequence).